A selection of T cell receptor beta chains follows, all from one sample in a study of cytomegalovirus exposure and HLA in healthy donors. The protocol was immunoSEQ multiplex PCR, while the TCRdb copy is restricted to in-frame clones and leaves out a portion. Of about 200,000 clones in the sample, 70% are singletons; the top ten hold around 3%. The sequencing sample was made of PBMCs. The receptors stem from a man aged 35 to 55 in good health and CMV-seropositive. Each CDR3 is given with its conserved first and last residue. The D gene is left open where the match is weak. Only part of the rows carry a size: once, few, many, or a class if the clone is expanded.

abundance | j_gene | v_gene | d_gene | CDR3aa | CDR3nt
- | TRBJ1-1 | TRBV6-5 | TRBD1 | CASSLGQGNTEAFF | TGTGCCAGCAGTTTGGGACAGGGGAACACTGAAGCTTTCTTT
- | TRBJ2-7 | TRBV5-4 | - | CASSLMNRAGYEQYF | TGTGCCAGCAGCTTGATGAACAGGGCGGGCTACGAGCAGTACTTC
- | TRBJ2-3 | TRBV19 | TRBD1 | CASNTGGETDTQYF | TGTGCCAGTAACACAGGGGGCGAGACAGATACGCAGTATTTT
- | TRBJ2-5 | TRBV2 | - | CASTPYRGETQYF | TGTGCCAGCACACCTTACCGGGGGGAGACCCAGTACTTC
few | TRBJ1-6 | TRBV7-9 | - | CASSLGTQSSYNSPLHF | TGTGCCAGCAGCCTTGGGACACAGAGCTCCTATAATTCACCCCTCCACTTT
- | TRBJ1-1 | TRBV5-6 | - | CASNTGVNTEAFF | TGTGCCAGCAATACGGGGGTGAACACTGAAGCTTTCTTT
- | TRBJ1-4 | TRBV5-1 | - | CASSLAGKATNEKLFF | TGCGCCAGCAGCTTGGCGGGGAAAGCAACTAATGAAAAACTGTTTTTT
- | TRBJ2-4 | TRBV5-1 | - | CASSSTHTGRQIQYF | TGCGCCAGCAGTTCGACCCACACTGGTAGACAGATTCAGTACTTC
- | TRBJ1-2 | TRBV19 | - | CASSIEFPQGYGYTF | TGTGCCAGTAGTATCGAGTTTCCCCAGGGGTATGGCTACACCTTC
once | TRBJ1-2 | TRBV7-9 | - | CASSFEGVPTIGYTF | TGTGCCAGCAGCTTCGAGGGGGTCCCCACTATTGGCTACACCTTC
few | TRBJ2-1 | TRBV10-3 | - | CASRLYNEQFF | TGTGCCTCCCGTCTCTACAATGAGCAGTTCTTC
- | TRBJ2-1 | TRBV5-5 | - | CASSLGSTSKFF | TGTGCCAGCAGCTTGGGCTCGACTAGTAAGTTCTTC
once | TRBJ2-2 | TRBV5-1 | - | CASSTLDSTNTGELFF | TGCGCCAGCAGCACCCTGGACAGCACGAACACCGGGGAGCTGTTTTTT
- | TRBJ2-2 | TRBV27 | TRBD1 | CASSLSNRGTGELFF | TGTGCCAGCAGTTTATCCAACAGGGGCACCGGGGAGCTGTTTTTT
few | TRBJ1-4 | TRBV5-1 | - | CASSLAARGGEKLFF | TGCGCCAGCAGCTTGGCCGCCAGGGGCGGGGAAAAACTGTTTTTT
- | TRBJ2-5 | TRBV7-2 | - | CASSHPRAGALQTQYF | TGTGCCAGCAGCCACCCCCGAGCAGGGGCATTACAGACCCAGTACTTC
- | TRBJ1-5 | TRBV5-1 | - | CASSEGTSTNQPQHF | TGCGCCAGCAGCGAAGGGACATCCACGAATCAGCCCCAGCATTTT
once | TRBJ2-7 | TRBV5-6 | - | CASSVSYEQYF | TGTGCCAGCAGCGTCAGCTACGAGCAGTACTTC
- | TRBJ2-5 | TRBV10-3 | TRBD2 | CATAGSGGQQETQYF | TGTGCCACCGCAGGCAGCGGGGGGCAACAAGAGACCCAGTACTTC
once | TRBJ2-7 | TRBV10-2 | - | CASSESTGYSYEQYF | TGCGCCAGCAGTGAGTCGACAGGTTATTCCTACGAGCAGTACTTC
- | TRBJ1-5 | TRBV2 | TRBD1 | CASSILTGEPQHF | TGTGCCAGCAGTATACTTACAGGGGAGCCCCAGCATTTT
- | TRBJ2-7 | TRBV7-9 | - | CASSLAQWSEQYF | TGTGCCAGCAGCTTAGCGCAATGGAGCGAGCAGTACTTC
- | TRBJ2-7 | TRBV5-4 | TRBD2 | CASSLGLAGGLEQYF | TGTGCCAGCAGCTTGGGACTAGCGGGGGGATTGGAGCAGTACTTC
- | TRBJ2-5 | TRBV15 | - | CATSRDPPTAQYF | TGTGCCACCAGCAGAGATCCCCCCACGGCCCAGTACTTC
- | TRBJ2-1 | TRBV5-6 | - | CASSLGQDTYNEQFF | TGTGCCAGCAGCTTGGGACAGGACACCTACAATGAGCAGTTCTTC
- | TRBJ1-5 | TRBV5-1 | - | CASSLGENQPQHF | TGCGCCAGCAGCTTGGGTGAGAACCAGCCCCAGCATTTT
once | TRBJ1-5 | TRBV7-8 | - | CASKAWEGGNQPQHF | TGTGCCAGCAAAGCTTGGGAGGGCGGAAATCAGCCCCAGCATTTT
- | TRBJ2-2 | TRBV5-4 | - | CASRFDRNTGELFF | TGTGCCAGCAGATTCGACAGGAACACCGGGGAGCTGTTTTTT
- | TRBJ2-3 | TRBV5-1 | TRBD2 | CASSLGTSGGDTQYF | TGCGCCAGCAGCCTCGGGACTAGCGGGGGAGATACGCAGTATTTT
- | TRBJ1-2 | TRBV11-2 | TRBD1 | CASSSLQGTSYGYTF | TGTGCCAGCAGCTCCCTACAGGGGACATCCTATGGCTACACCTTC
- | TRBJ2-5 | TRBV6-1 | - | CASARDSQETQYF | TGTGCCAGCGCCCGGGACTCCCAAGAGACCCAGTACTTC
few | TRBJ2-1 | TRBV28 | - | CASSLPAYNEQFF | TGTGCCAGCAGTTTACCAGCCTACAATGAGCAGTTCTTC
- | TRBJ2-7 | TRBV19 | - | CASSIAKGVRNEQYF | TGTGCCAGTAGTATAGCGAAGGGGGTAAGGAACGAGCAGTACTTC
once | TRBJ2-7 | TRBV5-1 | - | CASSLSTGYYEQYF | TGCGCCAGCAGCTTGAGTACAGGCTACTACGAGCAGTACTTC
- | TRBJ1-3 | TRBV9 | - | CASSPGVQGRNTIYF | TGTGCCAGCAGCCCCGGGGTACAGGGAAGAAACACCATATATTTT
- | TRBJ2-4 | TRBV5-6 | TRBD1 | CASSPDRGTKNIQYF | TGTGCCAGCAGCCCGGACAGGGGAACAAAAAACATTCAGTACTTC
- | TRBJ1-1 | TRBV10-3 | - | CAIKKSGQRDTEAFF | TGTGCCATCAAGAAGAGTGGACAGAGGGACACTGAAGCTTTCTTT
few | TRBJ2-3 | TRBV4-1 | - | CASSNSWPLLEDTQYF | TGCGCCAGCAGCAATAGCTGGCCTCTCCTGGAAGATACGCAGTATTTT
- | TRBJ1-4 | TRBV10-3 | - | CAISPGDHNEKLFF | TGTGCCATCAGTCCGGGGGACCATAATGAAAAACTGTTTTTT
- | TRBJ1-2 | TRBV5-1 | - | CASSQTAHDGYTF | TGCGCCAGCAGCCAGACAGCCCACGATGGCTACACCTTC
- | TRBJ2-5 | TRBV7-3 | - | CASSLFPGSQETQYF | TGTGCCAGCAGCTTATTTCCGGGAAGCCAAGAGACCCAGTACTTC